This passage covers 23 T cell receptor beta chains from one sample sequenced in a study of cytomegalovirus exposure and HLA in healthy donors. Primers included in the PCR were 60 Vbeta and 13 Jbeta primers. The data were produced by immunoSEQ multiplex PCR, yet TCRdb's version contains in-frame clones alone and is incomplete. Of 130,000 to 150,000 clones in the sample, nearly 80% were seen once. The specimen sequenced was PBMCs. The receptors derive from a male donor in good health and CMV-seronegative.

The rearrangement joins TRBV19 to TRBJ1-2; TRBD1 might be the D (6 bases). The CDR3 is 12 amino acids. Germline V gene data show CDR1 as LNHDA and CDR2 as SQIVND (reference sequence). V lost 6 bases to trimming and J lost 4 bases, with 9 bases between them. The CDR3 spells CASRSGAYGYTF. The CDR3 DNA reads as TGTGCCAGTAGATCAGGGGCCTATGGCTACACCTTC. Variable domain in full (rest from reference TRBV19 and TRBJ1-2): DGGITQSPKYLFRKEGQNVTLSCEQNLNHDAMYWYRQDPGQGLRLIYYSQIVNDFQKGDIAEGYSVSREKKESFPLTVTSAQKNPTAFYLCASRSGAYGYTFGSGTRLTVV.

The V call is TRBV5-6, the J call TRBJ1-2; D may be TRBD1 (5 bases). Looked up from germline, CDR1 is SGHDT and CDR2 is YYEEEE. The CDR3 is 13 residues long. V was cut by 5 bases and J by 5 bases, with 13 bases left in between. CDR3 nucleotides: TGTGCCAGCAGGTTCAGGGATCGGTATGGCTACACCTTC. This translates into CASRFRDRYGYTF.

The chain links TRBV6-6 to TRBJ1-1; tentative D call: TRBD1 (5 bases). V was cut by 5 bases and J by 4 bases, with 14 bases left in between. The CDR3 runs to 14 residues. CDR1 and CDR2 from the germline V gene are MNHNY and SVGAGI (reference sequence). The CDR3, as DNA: TGTGCCAGCAGTGGAGCCCTCGGGGGCACTGAAGCTTTCTTT. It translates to CASSGALGGTEAFF.

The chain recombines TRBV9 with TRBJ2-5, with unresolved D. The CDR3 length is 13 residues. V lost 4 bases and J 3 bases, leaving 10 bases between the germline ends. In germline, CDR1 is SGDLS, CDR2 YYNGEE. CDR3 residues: CASSPRPEETQYF. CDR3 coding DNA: TGTGCCAGCAGCCCGCGGCCCGAAGAGACCCAGTACTTC.

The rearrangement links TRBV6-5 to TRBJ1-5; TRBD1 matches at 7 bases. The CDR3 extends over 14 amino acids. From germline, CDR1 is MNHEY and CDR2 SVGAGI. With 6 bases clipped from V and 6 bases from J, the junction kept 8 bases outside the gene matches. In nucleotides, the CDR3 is TGTGCCAGCAGCCGCACAGGGGTGGGTCAGCCCCAGCATTTT. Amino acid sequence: CASSRTGVGQPQHF.

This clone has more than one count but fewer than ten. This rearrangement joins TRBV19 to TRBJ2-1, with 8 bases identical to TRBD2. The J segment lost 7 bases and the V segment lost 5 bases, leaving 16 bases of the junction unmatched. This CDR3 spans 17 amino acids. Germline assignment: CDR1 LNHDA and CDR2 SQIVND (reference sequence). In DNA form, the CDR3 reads TGTGCCAGTAGTCCCAGCCCCGGGAGGGCCTCGGGGAATGAGCAGTTCTTC. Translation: CASSPSPGRASGNEQFF.

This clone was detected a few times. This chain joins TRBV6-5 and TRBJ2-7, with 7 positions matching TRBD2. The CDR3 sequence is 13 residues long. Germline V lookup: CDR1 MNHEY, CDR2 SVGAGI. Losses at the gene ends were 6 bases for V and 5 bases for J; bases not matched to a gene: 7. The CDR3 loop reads CASSPRGENEQYF. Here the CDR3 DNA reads TGTGCCAGCAGCCCTCGGGGGGAAAACGAGCAGTACTTC.

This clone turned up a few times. CDR3 in amino acids: CASSEAPSNQPQHF. CDR3 nucleotides: TGTGCCAGCAGTGAGGCTCCCAGCAATCAGCCCCAGCATTTT. The chain has TRBV6-4 and TRBJ1-5; D remains unclear. V gave up 3 bases and J gave up 1 base, with 7 bases separating them. The germline CDR1 and CDR2 sequences are MRHNA and SNTAGT. The CDR3 sequence is 14 residues long.

The CDR3 DNA follows: TGTGCCAGCAGCTTCCGAGCCGCCGAGGCGGGAGTGCGGGTTCAGTTCTTC. The encoded protein is CASSFRAAEAGVRVQFF. The rearrangement links TRBV7-2 to TRBJ2-1, with 7 bases identical to TRBD2. Germline V gene sequence: CDR1 SGHTA, CDR2 FQGNSA. V lost 3 bases to trimming and J lost 13 bases; unmatched junction nucleotides: 21. CDR3 length equals 17 residues.

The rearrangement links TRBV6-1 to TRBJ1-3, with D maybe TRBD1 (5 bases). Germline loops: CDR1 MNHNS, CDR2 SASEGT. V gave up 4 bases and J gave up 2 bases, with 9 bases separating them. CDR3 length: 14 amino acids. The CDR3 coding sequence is TGTGCCAGCAGTGTCAGGGATCCTGGAAACACCATATATTTT. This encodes CASSVRDPGNTIYF.

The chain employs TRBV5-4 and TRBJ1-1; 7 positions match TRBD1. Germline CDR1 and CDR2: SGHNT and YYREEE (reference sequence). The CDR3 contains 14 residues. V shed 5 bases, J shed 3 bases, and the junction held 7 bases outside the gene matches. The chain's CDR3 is CASSLQGIDTEAFF. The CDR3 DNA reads TGTGCCAGCAGTCTACAGGGGATTGACACTGAAGCTTTCTTT.

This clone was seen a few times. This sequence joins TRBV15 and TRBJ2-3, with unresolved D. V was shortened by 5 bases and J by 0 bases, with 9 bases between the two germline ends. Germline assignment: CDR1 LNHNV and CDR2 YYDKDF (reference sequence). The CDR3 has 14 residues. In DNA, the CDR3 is TGTGCCACCAGCCTAGGAACTAGCACAGATACGCAGTATTTT. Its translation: CATSLGTSTDTQYF.

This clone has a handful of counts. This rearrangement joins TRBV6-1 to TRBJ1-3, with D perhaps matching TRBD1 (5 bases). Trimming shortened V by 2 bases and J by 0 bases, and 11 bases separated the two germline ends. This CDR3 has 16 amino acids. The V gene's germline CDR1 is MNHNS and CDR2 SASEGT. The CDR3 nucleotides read TGTGCCAGCAGTGAATTGCGGGGGTCCTCTGGAAACACCATATATTTT. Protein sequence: CASSELRGSSGNTIYF.

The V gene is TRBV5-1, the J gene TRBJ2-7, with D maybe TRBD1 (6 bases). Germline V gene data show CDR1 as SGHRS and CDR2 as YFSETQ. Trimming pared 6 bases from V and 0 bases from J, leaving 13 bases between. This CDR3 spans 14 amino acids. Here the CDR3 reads CASTADSFSYEQYF. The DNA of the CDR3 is TGCGCCAGCACGGCGGACAGCTTCTCCTACGAGCAGTACTTC. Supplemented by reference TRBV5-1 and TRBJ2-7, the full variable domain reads KAGVTQTPRYLIKTRGQQVTLSCSPISGHRSVSWYQQTPGQGLQFLFEYFSETQRNKGNFPGRFSGRQFSNSRSEMNVSTLELGDSALYLCASTADSFSYEQYFGPGTRLTVT.

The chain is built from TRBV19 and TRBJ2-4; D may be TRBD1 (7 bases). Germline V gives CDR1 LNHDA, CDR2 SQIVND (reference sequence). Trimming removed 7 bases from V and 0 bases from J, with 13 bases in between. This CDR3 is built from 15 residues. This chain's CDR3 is CASKGRGAAKNIQYF. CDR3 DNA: TGTGCCAGTAAAGGCAGGGGGGCAGCCAAAAACATTCAGTACTTC.

CDR3 region: CAISDLVGEQFF. CDR3 nucleotides: TGTGCCATCAGTGACCTAGTAGGTGAGCAGTTCTTC. The chain links TRBV10-3 to TRBJ2-1, with unresolved D. This CDR3 contains 12 residues. Germline V gene data show CDR1 as ENHRY and CDR2 as SYGVKD. Trimming removed 3 bases from V and 9 bases from J, with 9 bases in between.

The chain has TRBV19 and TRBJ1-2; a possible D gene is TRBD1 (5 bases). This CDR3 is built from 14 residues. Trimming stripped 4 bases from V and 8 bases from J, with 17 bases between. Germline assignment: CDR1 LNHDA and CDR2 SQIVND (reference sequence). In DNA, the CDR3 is TGTGCCAGTAGTACCCCCGGGCAGGGTGGAGGCTACACCTTC. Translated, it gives CASSTPGQGGGYTF.

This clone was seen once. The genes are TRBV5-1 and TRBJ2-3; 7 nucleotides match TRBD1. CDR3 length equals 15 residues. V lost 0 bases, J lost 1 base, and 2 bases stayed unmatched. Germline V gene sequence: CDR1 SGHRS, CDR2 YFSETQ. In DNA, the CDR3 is TGCGCCAGCAGCTTGGGGACAGGCCGCACAGATACGCAGTATTTT. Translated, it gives CASSLGTGRTDTQYF.

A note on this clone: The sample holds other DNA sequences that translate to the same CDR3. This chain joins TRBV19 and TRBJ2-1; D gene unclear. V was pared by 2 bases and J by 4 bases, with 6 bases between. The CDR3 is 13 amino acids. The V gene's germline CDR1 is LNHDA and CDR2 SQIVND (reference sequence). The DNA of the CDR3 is TGTGCCAGTAGTATAAACAGTTACAATGAGCAGTTCTTC. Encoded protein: CASSINSYNEQFF. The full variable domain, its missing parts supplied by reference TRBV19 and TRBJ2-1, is DGGITQSPKYLFRKEGQNVTLSCEQNLNHDAMYWYRQDPGQGLRLIYYSQIVNDFQKGDIAEGYSVSREKKESFPLTVTSAQKNPTAFYLCASSINSYNEQFFGPGTRLTVL.

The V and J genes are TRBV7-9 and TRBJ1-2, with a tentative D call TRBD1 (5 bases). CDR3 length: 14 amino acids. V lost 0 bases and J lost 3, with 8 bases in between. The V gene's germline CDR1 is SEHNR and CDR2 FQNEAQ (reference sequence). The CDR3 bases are TGTGCCAGCAGCTTAGCGGGGGGGGACTATGGCTACACCTTC. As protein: CASSLAGGDYGYTF. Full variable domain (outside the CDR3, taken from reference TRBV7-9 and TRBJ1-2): DTGVSQNPRHKITKRGQNVTFRCDPISEHNRLYWYRQTLGQGPEFLTYFQNEAQLEKSRLLSDRFSAERPKGSFSTLEIQRTEQGDSAMYLCASSLAGGDYGYTFGSGTRLTVV.

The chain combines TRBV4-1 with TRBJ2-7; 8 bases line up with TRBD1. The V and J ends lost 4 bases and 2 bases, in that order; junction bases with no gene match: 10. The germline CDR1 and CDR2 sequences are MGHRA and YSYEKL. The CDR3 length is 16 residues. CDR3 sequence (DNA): TGCGCCAGCAGCCGAGAACGGACAGGGTTAACCTACGAGCAGTACTTC. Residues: CASSRERTGLTYEQYF.

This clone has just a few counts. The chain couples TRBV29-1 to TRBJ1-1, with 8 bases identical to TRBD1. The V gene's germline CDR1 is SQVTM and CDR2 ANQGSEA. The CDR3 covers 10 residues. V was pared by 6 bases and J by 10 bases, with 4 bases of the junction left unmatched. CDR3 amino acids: CSVQQGGAFF. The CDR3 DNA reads TGCAGCGTCCAACAGGGGGGAGCTTTCTTT.

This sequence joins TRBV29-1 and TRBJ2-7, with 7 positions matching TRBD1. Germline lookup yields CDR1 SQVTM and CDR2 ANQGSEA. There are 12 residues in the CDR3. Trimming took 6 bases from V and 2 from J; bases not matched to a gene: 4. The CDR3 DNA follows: TGCAGCGTGCAGGGGGTTCCCTACGAGCAGTACTTC. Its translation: CSVQGVPYEQYF.